What follows are 27 T cell receptor beta chains derived from one specimen sequenced in a study of OX40 agonist ivuxolimab in advanced cancers. Some clones are missing from TCRdb's copy, which holds only in-frame ones; the method was immunoSEQ multiplex PCR. The data hold about 150,000 clones, with about nine tenths observed a single time. Sequenced material: CD4+ or CD8+ T cells sorted from blood, taken in a trial of the OX40 agonist ivuxolimab. Source of these receptors: an adult with an advanced solid tumor such as melanoma, head and neck, liver or kidney cancer.

The chain joins TRBV6-5 to TRBJ2-1; TRBD2 matches 8 bases. V dropped 6 bases and J dropped 3; count of bases not matched to a gene: 7. The CDR3 contains 15 residues. Germline CDR1 and CDR2: MNHEY and SVGAGI. CDR3 amino acids: CASRKLAANYNEQFF. In DNA form, the CDR3 reads TGTGCCAGCAGAAAACTAGCGGCCAACTACAATGAGCAGTTCTTC.

V usage is TRBV28 and J usage is TRBJ1-1, with D maybe TRBD1 (5 bases). This CDR3 has 14 residues. Germline values: CDR1 MDHEN, CDR2 SYDVKM. With 2 bases removed from V and 7 bases from J, the gap between germline ends came to 14 bases. The CDR3 spells CASSLQGWAVEAFF. CDR3 nucleotide sequence: TGTGCCAGCAGTTTACAGGGATGGGCGGTTGAAGCTTTCTTT. The entire variable domain, with the rest obtained from reference TRBV28 and TRBJ1-1, is as follows: DVKVTQSSRYLVKRTGEKVFLECVQDMDHENMFWYRQDPGLGLRLIYFSYDVKMKEKGDIPEGYSVSREKKERFSLILESASTNQTSMYLCASSLQGWAVEAFFGQGTRLTVV.

This chain links TRBV5-1 with TRBJ2-3; D is possibly TRBD2 (6 bases). In germline, CDR1 is SGHRS, CDR2 YFSETQ. The CDR3 contains 15 residues. V was shortened by 5 bases and J by 0 bases, with 13 bases between the two germline ends. The CDR3 coding sequence is TGCGCCAGCAGTGGTAGCGGAGAAAGCACAGATACGCAGTATTTT. Protein: CASSGSGESTDTQYF.

This chain connects TRBV28 to TRBJ1-2; D is uncertain. The V gene lost 6 bases and the J gene lost 4 bases, with 24 bases spanning the gap. The CDR3 runs 17 residues. Germline lookup yields CDR1 MDHEN and CDR2 SYDVKM. The CDR3 loop reads CASSPGDLKIGSYGYTF. The CDR3 DNA is TGTGCCAGCAGCCCCGGGGATCTGAAAATAGGAAGCTATGGCTACACCTTC.

The V gene is TRBV27, the J gene TRBJ2-7, with TRBD2 matching over 9 bases. Germline loops: CDR1 MNHEY, CDR2 SMNVEV (reference sequence). Unmatched junction bases numbered 11, after V lost 5 bases and J lost 6 bases. The CDR3 spans 15 residues. The CDR3 protein is CASSSATSGHSEQYF. In DNA, the CDR3 is TGTGCCAGCAGTAGCGCGACTAGCGGCCACTCCGAGCAGTACTTC.

The gene calls are TRBV19 and TRBJ2-1, with 9 bases fitting TRBD1. Germline lookup yields CDR1 LNHDA and CDR2 SQIVND (reference sequence). The CDR3 is 17 amino acids. With 0 bases clipped from V and 2 bases from J, the junction kept 5 bases outside the gene matches. This chain's CDR3 is CASSIEPTGGAYNEQFF. In DNA form, the CDR3 reads TGTGCCAGTAGTATAGAGCCGACAGGGGGGGCCTACAATGAGCAGTTCTTC.

This chain uses TRBV25-1 with TRBJ2-3; D unclear. The germline gives CDR1 MGHDK, CDR2 SYGVNS. The CDR3 is made up of 13 amino acids. V lost 7 bases and J lost 2, with 10 bases in between. CDR3 nucleotide sequence: TGTGCCAGCACTTCCCCTTTCACAGATACGCAGTATTTT. Its protein product is CASTSPFTDTQYF.

The CDR3 DNA reads as TGTGCCAGCACCCAGGGGAATAGCAATCAGCCCCAGCATTTT. Translation: CASTQGNSNQPQHF. The rearrangement links TRBV2 to TRBJ1-5; a weak D match, TRBD1 (6 bases). There are 14 residues in the CDR3. The germline gives CDR1 SNHLY, CDR2 FYNNEI. Trimming pared 7 bases from V and 0 bases from J, leaving 10 bases between.

The gene calls are TRBV27 and TRBJ1-3, with 8 positions matching TRBD1. The V gene's germline CDR1 is MNHEY and CDR2 SMNVEV (reference sequence). The CDR3 covers 15 residues. V lost 6 bases to trimming and J lost 3 bases; unmatched junction nucleotides: 7. CDR3 region: CASRPDRVSGNTIYF. The DNA for the CDR3 is TGTGCCAGCAGGCCGGACAGGGTTAGTGGAAACACCATATATTTT.

The genes are TRBV10-3 and TRBJ1-1; D is undetermined. V was clipped by 3 bases and J by 6 bases, with 20 bases between them. CDR3 length equals 16 residues. Germline CDR1 and CDR2: ENHRY and SYGVKD. Here the CDR3 DNA reads TGTGCCATCAGTGAAGATCAAGACGGTTATCGGGCTGAAGCTTTCTTT. Encoded protein: CAISEDQDGYRAEAFF.

The chain couples TRBV7-9 to TRBJ2-5; TRBD1 matches at 8 bases. The J call may be incorrect, as the DNA end agrees better with TRBJ2-7. Germline V lookup: CDR1 SEHNR, CDR2 FQNEAQ (reference sequence). The CDR3 covers 14 residues. The CDR3 loop reads CASSLVQGVDEQYF. CDR3 in DNA: TGTGCCAGCAGCTTAGTACAGGGGGTCGACGAGCAGTACTTC.

The genes are TRBV5-4 and TRBJ2-7; D is possibly TRBD2 (5 bases). From germline, CDR1 is SGHNT and CDR2 YYREEE (reference sequence). This CDR3 has 14 amino acids. V was clipped by 1 base and J by 3 bases, with 11 bases between them. The DNA of the CDR3 is TGTGCCAGCAGCTTGTTTAACGGGAACTACGAGCAGTACTTC. It is translated as CASSLFNGNYEQYF.

The rearrangement links TRBV18 to TRBJ2-7; the D gene is possibly TRBD1 (7 bases). Looked up from germline, CDR1 is KGHSH and CDR2 is LQKENI. This CDR3 contains 15 residues. V was shortened by 5 bases and J by 1 base, with 15 bases between the two germline ends. In DNA, the CDR3 is TGTGCCAGCTCAGGGGGGACAGATTTTTCCTACGAGCAGTACTTC. Its protein is CASSGGTDFSYEQYF. Full variable domain (remainder filled in from reference TRBV18 and TRBJ2-7): NAGVMQNPRHLVRRRGQEARLRCSPMKGHSHVYWYRQLPEEGLKFMVYLQKENIIDESGMPKERFSAEFPKEGPSILRIQQVVRGDSAAYFCASSGGTDFSYEQYFGPGTRLTVT.

The chain combines TRBV19 with TRBJ2-5; D gene unclear. The germline gives CDR1 LNHDA, CDR2 SQIVND (reference sequence). V shed 9 bases and J shed 13 bases, with 18 bases lying between them. The CDR3 runs to 11 residues. CDR3 sequence: CASLDGRRVYF. DNA of the CDR3: TGTGCCAGCCTGGACGGCCGCCGGGTGTACTTC. The full variable domain, with the rest looked up from reference TRBV19 and TRBJ2-5, is DGGITQSPKYLFRKEGQNVTLSCEQNLNHDAMYWYRQDPGQGLRLIYYSQIVNDFQKGDIAEGYSVSREKKESFPLTVTSAQKNPTAFYLCASLDGRRVYFGPGTRLLVL.

Only one count was recorded for this clone. V usage is TRBV6-1 and J usage is TRBJ2-7, with D possibly being TRBD2 (5 bases). Trimming cost V 9 bases and J 2 bases, with 14 bases left between them. In germline, CDR1 is MNHNS, CDR2 SASEGT. The CDR3 consists of 13 residues. The CDR3 is CASKEASPYEQYF. CDR3 nucleotide sequence: TGTGCCAGTAAGGAGGCTAGTCCCTACGAGCAGTACTTC.

The CDR3 reads CASNPGGGYEQYF. CDR3 DNA: TGTGCCAGCAACCCAGGTGGGGGATACGAGCAGTACTTC. J is TRBJ2-7 and V is TRBV11-2; D is perhaps TRBD1 or TRBD2 (5 bases each). This CDR3 comprises 13 residues. CDR1 and CDR2 (germline): SGHAT, FQNNGV. V lost 7 bases and J lost 4, with 14 bases in between.

The J gene is TRBJ1-1, the V gene TRBV30; maybe TRBD1 (5 bases). The germline V and J ends were trimmed by 2 bases and 1 base, with 8 bases remaining between them. The CDR3 has 13 amino acids. Per germline, CDR1 GTSNPN and CDR2 SVGIG (reference sequence). DNA for the CDR3: TGTGCCTGGAGTAGTCAGGGGAACACTGAAGCTTTCTTT. Translation gives CAWSSQGNTEAFF.

This clone appeared once. This rearrangement joins TRBV5-4 to TRBJ1-2, with 8 bases aligning to TRBD1. V lost 3 bases and J lost 3; bases outside the gene matches: 7. CDR1 is SGHNT, CDR2 YYREEE, per germline (reference sequence). The CDR3 totals 15 residues. The CDR3 spells CASSSPTGEYYGYTF. In DNA, the CDR3 is TGTGCCAGCAGCTCCCCGACAGGGGAGTACTATGGCTACACCTTC.

The chain is built from TRBV9 and TRBJ2-3; 7 nucleotides agree with TRBD2. V shed 0 bases and J 6 bases; nucleotides not matched to a gene: 16. This CDR3 spans 18 amino acids. Germline V lookup: CDR1 SGDLS, CDR2 YYNGEE. CDR3 sequence reads: CASSVEPRSGAGGDTQYF. The CDR3 region has the DNA TGTGCCAGCAGCGTAGAGCCAAGGAGTGGGGCCGGGGGGGATACGCAGTATTTT.

The rearrangement uses TRBV6-1 and TRBJ1-4; no reliable D call. CDR3 size: 16 residues. V lost 2 bases to trimming and J lost 0 bases, with 10 bases between them. Germline V gene lookup returns CDR1 MNHNS and CDR2 SASEGT. CDR3 region: CASSETPVATNEKLFF. CDR3 in DNA: TGTGCCAGCAGTGAAACCCCTGTTGCAACTAATGAAAAACTGTTTTTT.

The J gene is TRBJ2-1, the V gene TRBV5-1; the match to TRBD1 covers 8 bases. Germline V CDR1 and CDR2: SGHRS, YFSETQ. The CDR3 consists of 15 residues. V was pared by 0 bases and J by 9 bases, with 8 bases of the junction left unmatched. The CDR3 coding sequence is TGCGCCAGCAGCTTGGCCAGGGGGCCCGGAATTGAGCAGTTCTTC. Its translation is CASSLARGPGIEQFF.

This sequence joins TRBV5-6 and TRBJ1-6, with 8 bases matching TRBD1. Germline V gives CDR1 SGHDT, CDR2 YYEEEE. V dropped 3 bases and J dropped 10; count of bases not matched to a gene: 6. This CDR3 contains 14 residues. The CDR3 coding sequence is TGTGCCAGCAGCTACGGACAGGGTTACTCACCCCTCCACTTT. Translated, it gives CASSYGQGYSPLHF.

The chain recombines TRBV9 with TRBJ1-3; D gene uncertain. The V gene lost 0 bases and the J gene lost 1 base, with 5 bases spanning the gap. CDR1 is SGDLS and CDR2 is YYNGEE in the germline V gene. The CDR3 loop spans 14 amino acids. The CDR3, as DNA: TGTGCCAGCAGCGTAGCCCGATCTGGAAACACCATATATTTT. Encoded protein: CASSVARSGNTIYF.

The V and J genes are TRBV7-9 and TRBJ2-3; 10 nucleotides align to TRBD1. Trimming removed 0 bases from V and 6 bases from J; junction bases left unmatched: 15. This CDR3 is built from 19 residues. Germline V CDR1 and CDR2: SEHNR, FQNEAQ (reference sequence). In DNA, the CDR3 is TGTGCCAGCAGCTTAGCCCCGACCCTGGACAGGGGGAGTCGTGATACGCAGTATTTT. Translation gives CASSLAPTLDRGSRDTQYF.

This clone was picked up one time. The genes are TRBV19 and TRBJ2-3, with D possibly called TRBD1 or TRBD2 (5 bases each). The germline V gene encodes CDR1 LNHDA and CDR2 SQIVND (reference sequence). This CDR3 contains 13 residues. V was shortened by 6 bases and J by 6 bases, with 13 bases between the two germline ends. The CDR3 DNA sequence: TGTGCCAGTAGCGCCCCCGGGGCGGATACGCAGTATTTT. This gives the protein CASSAPGADTQYF.

This clone was picked up one time. The gene calls are TRBV6-1 and TRBJ2-2; 8 bases match TRBD1. With 0 bases clipped from V and 6 bases from J, the junction kept 27 bases outside the gene matches. This CDR3 contains 23 residues. From germline, CDR1 is MNHNS and CDR2 SASEGT. The CDR3: CASSEARYPTYGQGTALAGELFF. In nucleotides, the CDR3 is TGTGCCAGCAGTGAAGCGAGATATCCCACCTATGGACAGGGCACGGCTCTTGCCGGGGAGCTGTTTTTT.

The chain carries TRBV30 and TRBJ1-2, with D maybe TRBD1 (6 bases). Germline CDR1 GTSNPN, CDR2 SVGIG (reference sequence). The V end lost 8 bases, the J end lost 5 bases, and 21 bases lay between the germline ends. The CDR3 totals 14 residues. The CDR3 DNA sequence: TGTGCCGCCGAGGTCCTCGGGGGCCCTTATGGCTACACCTTC. Its protein is CAAEVLGGPYGYTF.